Sequencing of this T cell receptor (beta chain) was carried out in a study of blood T cell repertoires in COVID-19. On the study more broadly: Material from acute and convalescent COVID-19 was sourced from the United States, Italy and Spain. Sample material is recorded as cDNA or gDNA derived from T cells, B-cell-depleted T cells, or PBMCs.

The V segment lost 4 bases and the J segment 7 bases; nucleotides outside the gene matches: 4. Per germline, CDR1 SNHLY and CDR2 FYNNEI. CDR3 length equals 14 residues. Sequenced by immunoSEQ multiplex PCR; TCRdb stores in-frame clones only, minus some. The sample records a few hundred thousand clones, approximately 84% being singletons. The receptor's source is a man aged 35 to 55 with active or convalescent COVID-19. This chain links TRBV2 with TRBJ1-5; TRBD1 aligns across 10 bases. The sample taken for sequencing was peripheral blood. CDR3 sequence reads: CASSGQGAEQPQHF. As DNA, the CDR3 is TGTGCCAGCAGTGGACAGGGGGCTGAACAGCCCCAGCATTTT.